This entry describes one T cell receptor beta chain. Its recognized antigen is unknown. No much larger clone exists at a distance of one base, and base qualities are not known. V and J are truncated by 4 bases and 1 base respectively, leaving an intervening sequence of 10 bases. The CDR3 starts with the cysteine, ends with the phenylalanine, and has 14 residues. The kept DNA is CDR3 alone, 42 bases in frame from the first base. Sequences MNHEY (CDR1) and SVGAGI (CDR2) are obtained from the germline V gene. Participants in the prospective study were enrolled through a virtual design, were aged 18 to 89 years, and lived in roughly 24 United States geographic areas. Cohort assignment in the prospective study relied on participant-reported clinical history from a screening survey and a study questionnaire. For ImmuneRACE Cohort 3, a participant was defined as recovered based on two consecutive negative NP/OP PCR tests, clearance by a healthcare professional, or resolution of symptoms. In the prospective study, whole blood, serum and a nasopharyngeal or oropharyngeal swab were collected from each participant by mobile phlebotomists. Participants in the prospective study had the option to provide additional blood draws and questionnaires over an approximately 2-month period. Blood samples from the prospective study were shipped frozen or at room temperature prior to DNA extraction.

The sample originates from a study of blood T cell repertoires in COVID-19 (dated by TCRdb to 2020 to 2021). With regard to the full study: Collaborator samples came from the United States, Italy and Spain and covered acute and convalescent phases of COVID-19. A freely available public database, intended as a resource for researchers studying the immune response to SARS-CoV-2, is where the repertoires were released. The material from the prospective study consisted of cDNA or gDNA derived from T cells, B-cell-depleted T cells, or PBMCs. Subjects who had been exposed to COVID-19, were actively infected with it, or had recovered from it provided the deeply sampled blood TCRbeta repertoires that made up the dataset. The samples were drawn from two sources: the first 160 participants of the ongoing ImmuneRACE study, and 950 to 1,500 subjects contributed by 6 global collaborators. HLA class I and class II types, where available, came from metadata supplied by the sample provider rather than from assay-based typing. The sample metadata nearly always contained a de-identified subject ID, COVID-19 status, age in years and sex.

The immunoSEQ Assay, a bias-controlled multiplex PCR, was used to amplify TCRbeta CDR3 regions from genomic DNA. Regarding the original processing steps: The number of nucleated cells in each sample was estimated from the amplification of reference gene primers within the assay. To quantify the absolute abundance of each unique TCRbeta CDR3 rearrangement, sequence reads were collapsed and filtered. For each sample, productive Simpson clonality was calculated by taking the square root of Simpson's diversity index across productive rearrangements. In TCRdb, the immuneACCESS table is reduced to in-frame sequences with V and J assigned. These tables do not hold every clone; where another copy was compared, an unresolved V gene accounts for under half, and the others remain unexplained. That table furnishes V, J and clone size, whereas the DNA furnished D and trimming. This sample lists about 170,000 clones; around 83% were detected once. 15% of the sample goes to the ten largest clones.

Results the study describes overall, beyond this receptor: How much clinical and demographic metadata was included differed by source and by participant, and the metadata was provided uncurated.

This sequence originates from a man aged 45-65 years who had recovered from COVID-19. The V and J segments used are TRBV6-5 and TRBJ1-1; TRBD1 might be the D gene, on 5 matching bases. Specimen: PBMCs or T cells enriched from blood (not recorded which). The sequence in DNA is TGTGCCAGCAGTTTTTACGGGGGGAACACTGAAGCTTTCTTT. Translation gives CASSFYGGNTEAFF.